Listed below are T cell receptor beta chains from one sample, sequenced in a study of blood T cells in healthy people across ages. Each CDR3 protein gets one entry after TCRdb re-called the 5' RACE reads with MiXCR. This sample yields some 640,000 distinct CDR3 sequences, of which 45% to 50% are seen a single time; about 32% belongs to the top ten. Sequencing used blood. The origin of the receptors is a woman aged 60-75 years in good health. Each CDR3 is given with its conserved first and last residue. D genes are given only for firm matches. Clone size is shown for a subset of rows, as once, few, many or a class of expanded clone.

CDR3aa: CATSDFPGRSQETQYF
CDR3nt: TGTGCCACCAGTGATTTCCCGGGACGCTCCCAAGAGACCCAGTACTTC
v_gene: TRBV24-1
d_gene: NA
abundance: NA
j_gene: TRBJ2-5

CDR3aa: CASSVDPTKTQYF
CDR3nt: TGTGCCAGCAGCGTGGACCCTACCAAGACCCAGTACTTC
v_gene: TRBV9
d_gene: NA
abundance: once
j_gene: TRBJ2-5

CDR3aa: CASSVPGLNTEAFF
CDR3nt: TGTGCCAGCAGTGTCCCGGGGCTGAACACTGAAGCTTTCTTT
v_gene: TRBV6-6
d_gene: NA
abundance: NA
j_gene: TRBJ1-1

CDR3aa: CATSDTARQDSTGYTF
CDR3nt: TGTGCCACCAGTGATACAGCACGACAGGACAGCACTGGCTACACCTTC
v_gene: TRBV24-1
d_gene: NA
abundance: NA
j_gene: TRBJ1-2

CDR3aa: CASSSPGLAGYQQYF
CDR3nt: TGTGCCAGCAGTTCCCCCGGACTAGCGGGGTACCAGCAGTACTTC
v_gene: TRBV28
d_gene: TRBD2
abundance: NA
j_gene: TRBJ2-4

CDR3aa: CAWSTPVTLLVGETQYF
CDR3nt: TGTGCCTGGAGTACACCGGTCACACTACTTGTGGGGGAGACCCAGTACTTC
v_gene: TRBV30
d_gene: NA
abundance: once
j_gene: TRBJ2-5

CDR3aa: CASSGRDREHYGYTF
CDR3nt: TGTGCCAGCAGTGGCCGGGACAGGGAGCACTATGGCTACACCTTC
v_gene: TRBV25-1
d_gene: TRBD1
abundance: NA
j_gene: TRBJ1-2

CDR3aa: CASSPFSSQETQYF
CDR3nt: TGTGCCAGCAGCCCCTTTTCATCCCAAGAGACCCAGTACTTC
v_gene: TRBV7-2
d_gene: NA
abundance: few
j_gene: TRBJ2-5

CDR3aa: CASSEMAGGQETQYF
CDR3nt: TGTGCCAGCAGTGAAATGGCGGGAGGGCAAGAGACCCAGTACTTC
v_gene: TRBV2
d_gene: TRBD2
abundance: NA
j_gene: TRBJ2-5

CDR3aa: CSAKDRTRNYGYTF
CDR3nt: TGCAGTGCTAAGGACCGCACCCGTAACTATGGCTACACCTTC
v_gene: TRBV20-1
d_gene: NA
abundance: few
j_gene: TRBJ1-2

CDR3aa: CSARADRGGNQPQHF
CDR3nt: TGCAGTGCTAGGGCGGACAGGGGAGGCAATCAGCCCCAGCATTTT
v_gene: TRBV20-1
d_gene: TRBD1
abundance: NA
j_gene: TRBJ1-5

CDR3aa: CASSLFSEGKLFF
CDR3nt: TGTGCCAGCAGCTTATTTTCGGAAGGTAAACTGTTTTTT
v_gene: TRBV7-9
d_gene: NA
abundance: NA
j_gene: TRBJ1-4

CDR3aa: CASRTSRDGYEQYF
CDR3nt: TGCGCCAGCCGTACGTCGCGGGATGGTTACGAGCAGTACTTC
v_gene: TRBV5-1
d_gene: NA
abundance: few
j_gene: TRBJ2-7

CDR3aa: CASSRRTGGVYEQYF
CDR3nt: TGTGCCAGCAGCCGAAGGACAGGGGGCGTATACGAGCAGTACTTC
v_gene: TRBV7-8
d_gene: TRBD1
abundance: NA
j_gene: TRBJ2-7

CDR3aa: CASSFGLAVVQETQYF
CDR3nt: TGTGCCAGCAGCTTCGGCCTAGCGGTGGTCCAAGAGACCCAGTACTTC
v_gene: TRBV7-8
d_gene: TRBD2
abundance: many
j_gene: TRBJ2-5

CDR3aa: CASSRSRGGEKLFF
CDR3nt: TGTGCCAGCAGCCGCAGCCGGGGAGGTGAAAAACTGTTTTTT
v_gene: TRBV7-2
d_gene: NA
abundance: NA
j_gene: TRBJ1-4